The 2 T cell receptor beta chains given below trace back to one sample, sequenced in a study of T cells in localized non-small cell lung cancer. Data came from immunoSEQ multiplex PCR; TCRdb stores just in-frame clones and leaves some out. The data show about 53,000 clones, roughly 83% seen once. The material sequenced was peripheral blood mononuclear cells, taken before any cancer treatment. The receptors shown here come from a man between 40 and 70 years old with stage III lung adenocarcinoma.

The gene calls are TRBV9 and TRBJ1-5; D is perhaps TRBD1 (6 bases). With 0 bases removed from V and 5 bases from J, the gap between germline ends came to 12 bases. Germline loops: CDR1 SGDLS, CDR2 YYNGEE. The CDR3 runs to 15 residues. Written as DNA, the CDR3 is TGTGCCAGCAGCGTAGCCGGACAGAAAGATCAGCCCCAGCATTTT. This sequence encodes CASSVAGQKDQPQHF.

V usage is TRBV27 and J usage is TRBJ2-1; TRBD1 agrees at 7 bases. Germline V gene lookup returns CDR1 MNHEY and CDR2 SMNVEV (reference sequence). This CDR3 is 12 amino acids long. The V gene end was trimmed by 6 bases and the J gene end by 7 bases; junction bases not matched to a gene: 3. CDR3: CASRDRANEQFF. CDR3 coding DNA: TGTGCCAGCAGAGACAGGGCGAATGAGCAGTTCTTC.